This entry is about one TCR beta chain. Its antigen remains unknown. The sample belongs to a study of T cells after yellow fever vaccination. Study findings and constraints: FACS-sorted repertoires might harbor abundant contaminating clonotypes from the bulk population. Boosting was followed by the reappearance of most primary-vaccination clones (roughly 95% CD4, roughly 90% CD8). Peak timing came faster in the weaker secondary response, day 5 versus 15. Among all clonotypes, a small share was observed in both CD4 and CD8 compartments.

The CDR3 spans 16 residues. In germline, CDR1 is DFQATT, CDR2 SNEGSKA (reference sequence). Trimming pared 7 bases from V and 4 bases from J, leaving 23 bases between. TCRdb used MiXCR to reprocess the 5' RACE reads, holding one entry per CDR3 protein. The sample lists some 300,000 distinct CDR3 sequences, 8% to 9.5% occurring once. Sequenced here: PBMCs, sampled approximately 47 days after the first yellow fever vaccination. The chain combines TRBV20-1 with TRBJ2-1, with D tentatively TRBD2 (6 bases). The sequence was obtained from a man aged 18 to 29 who received the YFV17D yellow fever vaccine. The CDR3 sequence: CSGGKARRLDYNEQFF. CDR3 nucleotides: TGCAGTGGCGGGAAGGCCCGTAGACTAGATTACAATGAGCAGTTCTTC.